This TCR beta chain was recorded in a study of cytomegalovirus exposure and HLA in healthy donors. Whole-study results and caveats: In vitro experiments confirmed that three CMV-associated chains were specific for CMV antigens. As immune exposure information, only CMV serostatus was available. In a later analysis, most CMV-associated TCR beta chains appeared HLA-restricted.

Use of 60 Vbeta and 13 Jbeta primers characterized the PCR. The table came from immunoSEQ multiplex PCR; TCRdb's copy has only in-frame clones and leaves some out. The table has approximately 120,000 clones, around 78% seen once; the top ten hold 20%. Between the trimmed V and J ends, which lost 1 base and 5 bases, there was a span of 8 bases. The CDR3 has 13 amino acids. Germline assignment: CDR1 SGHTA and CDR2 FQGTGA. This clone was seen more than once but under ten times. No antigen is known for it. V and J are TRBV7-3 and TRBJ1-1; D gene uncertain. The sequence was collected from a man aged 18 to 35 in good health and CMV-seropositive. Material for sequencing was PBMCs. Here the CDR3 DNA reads TGTGCCAGCAGCTTAAGGACTTGGACTGAAGCTTTCTTT. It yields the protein CASSLRTWTEAFF.